The 5 T cell receptor beta chains presented below share a single source sample, sequenced in a study of shared clonotypes between healthy human individuals. TCRdb keeps only in-frame clones here, not all; method: immunoSEQ multiplex PCR. The sample has hundreds of thousands of clones; about 85% are singletons. The material sequenced was PBMCs. All receptors come from a middle-aged woman in good health. Some clones in this sample may be carry-over from other donors' samples.

V and J are TRBV11-1 and TRBJ2-3; D possibly corresponds to TRBD1 (6 bases). Trimming left V 7 bases short and J 9 bases short, with 14 bases between. CDR3 size: 12 residues. The germline CDR1 and CDR2 sequences are SGHAT and FQDESV (reference sequence). The CDR3 DNA sequence: TGTGCCAGCACAACCTCAGGGGTAACGCAGTATTTT. This sequence encodes CASTTSGVTQYF.

This clone was observed a handful of times. The J gene is TRBJ2-5, the V gene TRBV2; 8 bases align to TRBD1. The CDR3 spans 14 residues. V was clipped by 6 bases and J by 5 bases; unmatched bases: 8. Per the germline V gene, CDR1 is SNHLY and CDR2 is FYNNEI. CDR3 protein: CASSRTGITETQYF. CDR3 bases: TGTGCCAGCAGCCGGACAGGGATCACGGAGACCCAGTACTTC.

V usage is TRBV28 and J usage is TRBJ2-7; 8 nucleotides line up with TRBD2. CDR1 is MDHEN, CDR2 SYDVKM, per germline. The CDR3 covers 15 residues. J gave up 0 bases and V 2 bases, and 3 bases lay outside the gene matches. The CDR3 loop is CASSLGGGSSYEQYF. The CDR3 DNA sequence: TGTGCCAGCAGTTTAGGCGGGGGGAGCTCCTACGAGCAGTACTTC. Complete variable domain (other parts from reference TRBV28 and TRBJ2-7): DVKVTQSSRYLVKRTGEKVFLECVQDMDHENMFWYRQDPGLGLRLIYFSYDVKMKEKGDIPEGYSVSREKKERFSLILESASTNQTSMYLCASSLGGGSSYEQYFGPGTRLTVT.

This rearrangement joins TRBV18 to TRBJ1-1; D unclear. In germline, CDR1 is KGHSH, CDR2 LQKENI. V lost 1 base and J lost 2, with 14 bases in between. The CDR3 extends over 16 amino acids. The CDR3 DNA sequence: TGTGCCAGCTCACCACGCCTCGGCAGACTAAACACTGAAGCTTTCTTT. Protein: CASSPRLGRLNTEAFF.

This clone was picked up one time. V gene TRBV5-1 combines with J gene TRBJ2-1; D unresolved. Trimming stripped 4 bases from V and 3 bases from J, with 11 bases between. Per germline, CDR1 SGHRS and CDR2 YFSETQ. The CDR3 length is 14 residues. CDR3 protein: CASSLRLNYNEQFF. The CDR3 DNA reads TGCGCCAGCAGCCTCCGTCTCAACTACAATGAGCAGTTCTTC.